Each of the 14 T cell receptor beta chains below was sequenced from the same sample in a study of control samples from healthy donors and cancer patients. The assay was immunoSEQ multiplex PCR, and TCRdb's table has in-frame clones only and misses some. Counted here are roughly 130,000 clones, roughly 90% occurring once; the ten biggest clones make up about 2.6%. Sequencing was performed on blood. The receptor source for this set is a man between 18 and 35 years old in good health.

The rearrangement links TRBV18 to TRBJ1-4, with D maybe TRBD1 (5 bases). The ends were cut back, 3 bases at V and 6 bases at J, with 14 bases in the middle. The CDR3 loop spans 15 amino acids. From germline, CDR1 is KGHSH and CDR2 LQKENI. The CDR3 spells CASSPRLGGDEKLFF. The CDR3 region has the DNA TGTGCCAGCTCACCCCGACTGGGGGGGGATGAAAAACTGTTTTTT.

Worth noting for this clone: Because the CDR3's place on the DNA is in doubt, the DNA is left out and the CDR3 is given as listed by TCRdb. The CDR3 spells CASSLPHGPLLRQHF. The genes are TRBV5-7 and TRBJ1-5. TRBV5-7 is an open reading frame, and its role is uncertain. The CDR3 is 15 residues long, ends included.

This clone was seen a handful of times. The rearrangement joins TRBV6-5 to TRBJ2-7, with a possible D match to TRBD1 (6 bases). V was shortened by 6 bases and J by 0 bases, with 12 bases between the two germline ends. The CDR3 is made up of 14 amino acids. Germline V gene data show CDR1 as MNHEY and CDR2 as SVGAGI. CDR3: CASRGRDISYEQYF. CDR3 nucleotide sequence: TGTGCCAGCAGGGGAAGGGACATCTCCTACGAGCAGTACTTC.

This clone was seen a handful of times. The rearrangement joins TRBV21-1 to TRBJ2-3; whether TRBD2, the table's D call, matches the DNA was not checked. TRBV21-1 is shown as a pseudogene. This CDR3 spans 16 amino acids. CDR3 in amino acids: CASSSISSVGTDTQYF. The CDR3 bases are TGTGCCAGCAGCTCTATAAGCTCCGTTGGCACAGATACGCAGTATTTT.

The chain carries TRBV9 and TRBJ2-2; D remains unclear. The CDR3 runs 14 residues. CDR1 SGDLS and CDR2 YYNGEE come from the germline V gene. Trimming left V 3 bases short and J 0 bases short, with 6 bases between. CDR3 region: CASSGPSNTGELFF. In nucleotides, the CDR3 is TGTGCCAGCAGCGGACCTTCGAACACCGGGGAGCTGTTTTTT.

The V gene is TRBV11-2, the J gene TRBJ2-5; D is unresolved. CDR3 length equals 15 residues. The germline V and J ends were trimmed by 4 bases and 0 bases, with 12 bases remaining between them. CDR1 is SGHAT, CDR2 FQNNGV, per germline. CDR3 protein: CASSSVLSHQETQYF. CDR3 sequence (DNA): TGTGCCAGCAGCTCGGTCCTTTCCCACCAAGAGACCCAGTACTTC.

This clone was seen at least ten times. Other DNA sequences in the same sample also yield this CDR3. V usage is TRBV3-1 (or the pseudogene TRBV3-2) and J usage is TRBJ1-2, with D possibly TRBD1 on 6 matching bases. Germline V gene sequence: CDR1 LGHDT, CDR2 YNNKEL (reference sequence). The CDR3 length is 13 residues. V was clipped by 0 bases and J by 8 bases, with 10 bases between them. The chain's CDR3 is CASSQEGGSGYTF. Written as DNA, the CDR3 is TGTGCCAGCAGCCAAGAAGGGGGAAGCGGCTACACCTTC.

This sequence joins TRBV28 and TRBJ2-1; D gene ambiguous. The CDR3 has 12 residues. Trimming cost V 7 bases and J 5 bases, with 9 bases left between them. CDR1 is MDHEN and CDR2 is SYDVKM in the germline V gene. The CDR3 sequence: CASTGYHNEQFF. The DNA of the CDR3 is TGTGCCAGCACGGGTTACCACAATGAGCAGTTCTTC.

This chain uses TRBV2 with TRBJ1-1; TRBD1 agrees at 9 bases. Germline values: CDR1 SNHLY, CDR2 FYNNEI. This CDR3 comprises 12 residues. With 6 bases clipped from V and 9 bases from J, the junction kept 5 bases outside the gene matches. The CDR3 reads CASSGTGTKAFF. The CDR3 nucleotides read TGTGCCAGCAGCGGGACAGGGACCAAAGCTTTCTTT.

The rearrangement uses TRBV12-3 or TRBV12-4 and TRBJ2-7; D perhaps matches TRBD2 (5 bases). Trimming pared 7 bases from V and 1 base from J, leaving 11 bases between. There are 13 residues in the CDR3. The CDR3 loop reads CASTTGVSYEQYF. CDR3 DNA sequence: TGTGCCAGCACAACCGGGGTATCCTACGAGCAGTACTTC.

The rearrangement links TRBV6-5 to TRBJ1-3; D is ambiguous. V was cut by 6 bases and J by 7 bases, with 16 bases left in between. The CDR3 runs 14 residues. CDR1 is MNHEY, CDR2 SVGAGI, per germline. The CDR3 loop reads CASRIRADGNTIYF. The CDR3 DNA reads TGTGCCAGCAGAATAAGGGCCGATGGGAACACCATATATTTT.

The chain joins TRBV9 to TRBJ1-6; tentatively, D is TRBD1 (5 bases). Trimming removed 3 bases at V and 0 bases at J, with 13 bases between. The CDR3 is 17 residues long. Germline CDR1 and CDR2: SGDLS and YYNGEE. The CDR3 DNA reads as TGTGCCAGCAGCGCGATTGACAGTATCTCCTATAATTCACCCCTCCACTTT. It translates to CASSAIDSISYNSPLHF.

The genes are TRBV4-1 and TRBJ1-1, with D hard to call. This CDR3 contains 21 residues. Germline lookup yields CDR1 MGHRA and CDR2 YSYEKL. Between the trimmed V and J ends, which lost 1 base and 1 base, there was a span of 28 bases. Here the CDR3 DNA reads TGCGCCAGCAGCCAAGTAAAGATTGGTCCGGCCCGTGCTACCCGGAACACTGAAGCTTTCTTT. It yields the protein CASSQVKIGPARATRNTEAFF.

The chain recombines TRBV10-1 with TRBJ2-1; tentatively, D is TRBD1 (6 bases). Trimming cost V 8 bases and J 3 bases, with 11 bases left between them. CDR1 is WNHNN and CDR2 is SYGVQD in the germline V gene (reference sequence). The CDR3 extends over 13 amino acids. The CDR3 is CASGPTGYNEQFF. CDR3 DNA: TGCGCCAGCGGACCGACAGGCTACAATGAGCAGTTCTTC.